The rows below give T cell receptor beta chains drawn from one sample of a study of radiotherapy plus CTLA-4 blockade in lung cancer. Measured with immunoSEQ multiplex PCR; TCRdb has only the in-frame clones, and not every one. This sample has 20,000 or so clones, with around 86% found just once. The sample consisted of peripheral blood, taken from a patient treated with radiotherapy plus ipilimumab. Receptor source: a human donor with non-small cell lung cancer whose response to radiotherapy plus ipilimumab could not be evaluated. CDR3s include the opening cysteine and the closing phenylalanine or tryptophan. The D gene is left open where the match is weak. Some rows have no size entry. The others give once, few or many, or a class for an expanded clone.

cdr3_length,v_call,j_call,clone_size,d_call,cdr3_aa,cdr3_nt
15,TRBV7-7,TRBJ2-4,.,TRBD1,CANPLDRDSQNIQYF,TGTGCTAACCCCTTAGACAGGGACAGCCAAAACATTCAGTACTTC
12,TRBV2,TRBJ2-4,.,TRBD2,CASIDLGGVQYF,TGTGCCAGCATAGATCTTGGGGGGGTTCAGTACTTC
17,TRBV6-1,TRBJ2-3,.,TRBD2,CASSAQPSGTSTDTQYF,TGTGCCAGCAGTGCCCAACCAAGCGGGACTAGCACAGATACGCAGTATTTT
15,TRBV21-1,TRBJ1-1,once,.,CASSSRQGQTGKAFF,TGTGCCAGCAGCAGTAGACAGGGCCAAACGGGGAAAGCTTTCTTT
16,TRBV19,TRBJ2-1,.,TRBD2,CASRFKSGRATSEQFF,TGTGCCAGTAGATTTAAGAGCGGGAGGGCAACAAGTGAGCAGTTCTTC
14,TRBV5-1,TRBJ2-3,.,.,CASSRGGFTDTQYF,TGCGCCAGCAGCCGAGGGGGTTTCACAGATACGCAGTATTTT
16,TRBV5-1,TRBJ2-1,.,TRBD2,CASSSTPGTSVNEQFF,TGCGCCAGCAGCTCGACCCCCGGGACTAGCGTTAATGAGCAGTTCTTC
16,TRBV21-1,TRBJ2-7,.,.,CASSKAHRANSYEQYF,TGTGCCAGCAGCAAAGCTCACAGGGCCAACTCCTACGAGCAGTACTTC
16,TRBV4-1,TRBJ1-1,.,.,CASSQEWGGRDTEAFF,TGCGCCAGCAGCCAAGAATGGGGGGGAAGGGACACTGAAGCTTTCTTT
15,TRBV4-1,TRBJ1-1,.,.,CASSLSAGGNTEAFF,TGCGCCAGCAGCCTCTCGGCGGGTGGGAACACTGAAGCTTTCTTT
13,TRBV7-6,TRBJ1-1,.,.,CASSLLWNTEAFF,TGTGCCAGCAGCCTTTTATGGAACACTGAAGCTTTCTTT
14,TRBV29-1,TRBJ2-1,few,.,CSVGLAIAYNEQFF,TGCAGCGTTGGTTTAGCCATTGCCTACAATGAGCAGTTCTTC
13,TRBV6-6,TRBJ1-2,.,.,CASSYTTVYGYTF,TGTGCCAGCAGTTACACGACAGTCTATGGCTACACCTTC
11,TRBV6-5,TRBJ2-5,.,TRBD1,CASRRGGAQYF,TGTGCCAGCAGGCGAGGGGGCGCCCAGTACTTC
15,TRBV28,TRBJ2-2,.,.,CASSLNYANTGELFF,TGTGCCAGCAGTTTAAACTACGCGAACACCGGGGAGCTGTTTTTT
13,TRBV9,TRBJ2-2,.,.,CASSSQSTGELFF,TGTGCCAGCAGCTCCCAATCCACCGGGGAGCTGTTTTTT
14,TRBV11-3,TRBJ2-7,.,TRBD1,CASSFPGQAPEQYF,TGTGCCAGCAGCTTCCCGGGACAGGCCCCCGAGCAGTACTTC
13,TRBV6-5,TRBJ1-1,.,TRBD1,CATYRGKGTEAFF,TGTGCCACCTACAGGGGAAAAGGCACTGAAGCTTTCTTT
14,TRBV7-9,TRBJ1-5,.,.,CASSQTGTGQPQHF,TGTGCCAGCAGCCAAACAGGGACGGGTCAGCCCCAGCATTTT
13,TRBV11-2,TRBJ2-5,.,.,CASSFARQETQYF,TGTGCCAGCAGCTTCGCTCGGCAAGAGACCCAGTACTTC
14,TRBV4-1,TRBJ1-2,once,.,CASSQDRENYGYTF,TGCGCCAGCAGCCAAGATCGGGAAAACTATGGCTACACCTTC
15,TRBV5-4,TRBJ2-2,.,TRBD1,CASSRTGVDTGELFF,TGTGCCAGCAGCCGAACAGGGGTGGACACCGGGGAGCTGTTTTTT
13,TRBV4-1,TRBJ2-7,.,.,CASSHHQGYEQYF,TGCGCCAGCAGCCATCACCAGGGCTACGAGCAGTACTTC
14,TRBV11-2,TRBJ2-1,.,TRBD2,CASSLSGGYNEQFF,TGTGCCAGCAGCCTAAGCGGGGGGTACAATGAGCAGTTCTTC
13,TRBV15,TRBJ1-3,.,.,CATSGSSGNTIYF,TGTGCCACCAGCGGCAGCTCTGGAAACACCATATATTTT
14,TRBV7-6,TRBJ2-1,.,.,CASSLAGEAGEQFF,TGTGCCAGCAGCTTAGCTGGGGAGGCGGGAGAGCAGTTCTTC
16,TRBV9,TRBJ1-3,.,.,CASSKGGPRSGNTIYF,TGTGCCAGCTCTAAGGGAGGACCTCGCTCTGGAAACACCATATATTTT
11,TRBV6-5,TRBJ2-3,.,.,CASIGVDTQYF,TGTGCCAGCATCGGGGTAGATACGCAGTATTTT
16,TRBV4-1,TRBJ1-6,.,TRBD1,CASSQRQGETGSPLHF,TGCGCCAGCAGCCAGCGACAGGGCGAGACTGGTTCACCCCTCCACTTT
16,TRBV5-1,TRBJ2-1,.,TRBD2,CASSLGGLAGASEQFF,TGCGCCAGCAGCTTGGGGGGACTAGCGGGAGCGAGTGAGCAGTTCTTC
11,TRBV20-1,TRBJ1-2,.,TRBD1,CSAPQTGRYTF,TGCAGTGCTCCTCAGACAGGGCGCTACACCTTC
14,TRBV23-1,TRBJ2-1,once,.,CASSEGPAGDEQFF,TGCGCCAGCAGTGAGGGCCCCGCAGGCGATGAGCAGTTCTTC
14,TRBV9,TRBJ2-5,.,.,CASSVEGIGETQYF,TGTGCCAGCAGCGTAGAGGGGATAGGAGAGACCCAGTACTTC
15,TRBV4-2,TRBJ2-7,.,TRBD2,CASSQVAGPTYEQYF,TGTGCCAGCAGCCAAGTAGCGGGGCCCACCTACGAGCAGTACTTC
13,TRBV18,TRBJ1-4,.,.,CASSPGESEKLFF,TGTGCCAGCTCACCAGGAGAATCGGAAAAACTGTTTTTT
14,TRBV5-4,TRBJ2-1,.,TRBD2,CASRPGGGLNEQFF,TGTGCCAGCAGGCCCGGGGGGGGGCTCAATGAGCAGTTCTTC
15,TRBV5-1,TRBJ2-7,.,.,CASSLGGGQAYEQYF,TGCGCCAGCAGCTTGGGGGGGGGACAAGCCTACGAGCAGTACTTC
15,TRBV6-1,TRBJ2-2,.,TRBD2,CASREIGTTGWELFF,TGTGCCAGCCGAGAGATTGGGACTACGGGTTGGGAGCTGTTTTTT
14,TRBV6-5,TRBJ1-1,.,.,CASSYSAGNTEAFF,TGTGCCAGCAGTTACTCGGCGGGAAACACTGAAGCTTTCTTT
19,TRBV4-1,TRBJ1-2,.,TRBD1,CASRHTFRDRHLANYGYTF,TGCGCCAGCAGGCACACTTTCCGGGACAGGCACCTCGCTAACTATGGCTACACCTTC
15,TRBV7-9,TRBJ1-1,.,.,CASSLYQGMNTEAFF,TGTGCCAGCAGCTTATATCAGGGGATGAACACTGAAGCTTTCTTT
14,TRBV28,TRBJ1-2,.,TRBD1,CASREDRGGYGYTF,TGTGCCAGCCGTGAAGACAGGGGAGGCTATGGCTACACCTTC
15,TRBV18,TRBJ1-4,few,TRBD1,CASSLDRGTNEKLFF,TGTGCCAGCTCACTTGACAGGGGCACTAATGAAAAACTGTTTTTT
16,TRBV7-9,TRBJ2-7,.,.,CASSLLSALAPYEQYF,TGTGCCAGCAGCTTATTATCTGCGCTAGCGCCCTACGAGCAGTACTTC
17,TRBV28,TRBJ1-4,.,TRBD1,CASSHPVGQGFNEKLFF,TGTGCCAGCAGTCATCCGGTCGGACAGGGATTTAATGAAAAACTGTTTTTT
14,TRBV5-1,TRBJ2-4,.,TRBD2,CASSWEGPKNIQYF,TGCGCCAGCAGCTGGGAGGGGCCCAAAAACATTCAGTACTTC
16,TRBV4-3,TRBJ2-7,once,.,CASSQGLRDFSYEQYF,TGCGCCAGCAGCCAGGGTTTACGGGACTTCTCCTACGAGCAGTACTTC
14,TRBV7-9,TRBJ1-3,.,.,CASTFGVAGNTIYF,TGTGCCAGCACCTTCGGGGTGGCCGGAAACACCATATATTTT
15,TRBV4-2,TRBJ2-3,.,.,CASSQSLEATDTQYF,TGTGCCAGCAGCCAATCCCTGGAGGCAACAGATACGCAGTATTTT
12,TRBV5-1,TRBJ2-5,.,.,CASSLAFETQYF,TGCGCCAGCAGCTTGGCCTTCGAGACCCAGTACTTC
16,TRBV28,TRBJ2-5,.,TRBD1,CASTRDSRGMRETQYF,TGTGCCAGCACCCGGGACAGTCGAGGAATGAGGGAGACCCAGTACTTC